This T cell receptor (beta chain) emerged from a study of blood T cell repertoires in COVID-19 (TCRdb year 2020). About the investigation overall: The collaborator samples originated in the United States, Italy and Spain and spanned the acute and convalescent phases of COVID-19. The material from the prospective study consisted of cDNA or gDNA derived from T cells, B-cell-depleted T cells, or PBMCs. The dataset comprised deeply sampled blood TCRbeta repertoires from subjects exposed to, actively infected with, or recovered from COVID-19. The repertoires were released in a freely available public database intended as a resource for research on the immune response to SARS-CoV-2. The samples were drawn from two sources: the first 160 participants of the ongoing ImmuneRACE study, and some 1,300 subjects contributed by 6 global collaborators. A de-identified subject ID, COVID-19 status, age in years and sex were almost always included in the sample metadata. Where available, HLA class I and class II types were taken from metadata supplied by the sample provider and were not determined by assay-based typing.

Taken from the germline V gene (reference sequence), the CDR1 and CDR2 loops are LNHNV and YYDKDF. Trimming leaves V shorter by 4 bases and J shorter by 4 bases, with the junction holding 6 bases beyond the gene matches. Its CDR3 holds 14 amino acids, cysteine through phenylalanine. Only the CDR3 portion is preserved as DNA: 42 bases, with reading frame beginning at the first base. Study-level results and caveats: The amount of clinical and demographic metadata varied by source and participant and was provided uncurated.

Each collaborating institution followed its own protocols to collect whole blood in K2EDTA tubes. For TCRbeta analysis, collaborator samples were shipped as frozen whole blood, as isolated PBMCs, or as DNA extracted from either sample type. To note about this clone: Its antigen is still unknown. Per-base quality was not reported, and no clone a single base away is much larger than it.

TCRbeta CDR3 regions were amplified from genomic DNA by means of the immunoSEQ Assay, a bias-controlled multiplex PCR. Under the source paper's analysis protocol: The number of nucleated cells in each sample was estimated from the amplification of reference gene primers within the assay. To quantify the absolute abundance of each unique TCRbeta CDR3 rearrangement, sequence reads were collapsed and filtered. For each sample, productive Simpson clonality was calculated by taking the square root of Simpson's diversity index across productive rearrangements. TCRdb took this table from immuneACCESS and kept in-frame rearrangements with V and J called. Such tables lack part of the clones; where checked against another copy, unresolved V genes explain under half of the gap, and the rest is unexplained. V and J calls and clone size follow that table, whereas D and trimming were derived from the DNA. The sample records about 32,000 clones, approximately 86% of which are singletons. The top ten constitute about 2% of the sample.

The source is a man aged 45-65 years with active or convalescent COVID-19. Sample: peripheral blood. The V and J genes are TRBV15 and TRBJ1-1; 7 bases in between match TRBD1. The CDR3 reads CATSTRTGLTEAFF. The sequence in DNA is TGTGCCACCAGCACTCGGACAGGCCTCACTGAAGCTTTCTTT.